The 13 T cell receptor beta chains reported below all come from one sample, sequenced in a study of blood T cells in healthy people across ages (dated by TCRdb to between 2014 and 2017). Library preparation used 5' RACE. The run used an Illumina HiSeq 2500. A second PCR of roughly 6 to 11 cycles was run with a J-beta primer mix and a sample-barcoded 5' primer. TCRdb redid the processing of the public reads, applying fastp at Q25 and MiXCR, and retained in-frame beta chains. Each entry is one CDR3 protein sequence, shown with its most common DNA and genes. This sample has about 290,000 distinct CDR3 sequences in its table, and roughly 27% of those were observed once. The ten most abundant clones make up approximately 29% of the sample. The source material was blood. The receptors originated from a woman aged 65 to 85 in good health.

This clonotype was recorded a few times. The chain combines TRBV7-9 with TRBJ2-3, with D possibly TRBD2 on 7 matching bases. Between the trimmed V and J ends, which lost 7 bases and 2 bases, there was a span of 13 bases. In germline, CDR1 is SEHNR, CDR2 FQNEAQ (reference sequence). The CDR3 length is 14 residues. This CDR3 is CASIPRGATDTQYF. DNA for the CDR3: TGTGCCAGCATCCCTCGGGGGGCCACAGATACGCAGTATTTT.

The rearrangement links TRBV24-1 to TRBJ2-5; D ambiguous. Germline loops: CDR1 KGHDR, CDR2 SFDVKD. V gave up 4 bases and J gave up 1 base, with 6 bases separating them. This CDR3 region has 13 residues. This CDR3 is CATSERAQETQYF. CDR3 bases: TGTGCCACCAGTGAACGCGCCCAAGAGACCCAGTACTTC.

This clonotype was seen more than once but under ten times. This chain joins TRBV6-2 or TRBV6-3 and TRBJ2-7; the match to TRBD2 covers 12 bases. The CDR3 totals 13 residues. Trimming at V came to 10 bases and at J to 3 bases, leaving 4 bases not matched to a gene. Looked up from germline, CDR1 is MNHEY and CDR2 is SVGEGT. CDR3: CATGLAGFYEQYF. The CDR3 DNA reads TGTGCCACGGGACTAGCGGGTTTCTACGAGCAGTACTTC.

V usage is TRBV12-3 or TRBV12-4 and J usage is TRBJ2-5, with D unresolved. The end of the DNA aligns better with TRBJ2-1, so the J call may be wrong. The CDR3 covers 10 residues. In DNA form, the CDR3 reads TGTGCCAGCGGTCTTTATGTGCAGTTCTTC. Its protein is CASGLYVQFF.

In this sample, this clonotype turned up a few times. V usage is TRBV27 and J usage is TRBJ2-5; TRBD2 aligns across 7 bases. The end of the DNA is better explained by TRBJ2-1, so the J call may be wrong. In germline, CDR1 is MNHEY, CDR2 SMNVEV (reference sequence). The CDR3 covers 14 residues. The CDR3 region is CATRLAGVSNEQFF. Here the CDR3 DNA reads TGTGCCACTAGGCTGGCGGGAGTAAGCAATGAGCAGTTCTTC.

This clonotype was counted many times. This rearrangement joins TRBV12-3 or TRBV12-4 to TRBJ1-1, with 7 bases lining up with TRBD1. This CDR3 comprises 15 residues. V lost 4 bases to trimming and J lost 3 bases; unmatched junction nucleotides: 8. DNA for the CDR3: TGTGCCAGCAGTTGGGTCCCTCAGGGGGACACTGAAGCTTTCTTT. It specifies CASSWVPQGDTEAFF.

This clonotype was detected ten times or more. The V gene is TRBV4-3, the J gene TRBJ2-3; weak D call: TRBD1 (5 bases). Germline V lookup: CDR1 LGHNA, CDR2 YSLEER. The V end lost 0 bases, the J end lost 5 bases, and 9 bases lay between the germline ends. The CDR3 sequence is 14 residues long. In DNA, the CDR3 is TGCGCCAGCAGCCAAGACTCAGGGCTAGATACGCAGTATTTT. This codes for CASSQDSGLDTQYF.

This clonotype has more than one count but fewer than ten. This chain joins TRBV28 and TRBJ2-7; D is ambiguous. This CDR3 has 12 amino acids. Germline CDR1 is MDHEN and CDR2 is SYDVKM. V lost 6 bases, J lost 0 bases, and 6 bases lay in between. The CDR3, as DNA: TGTGCCAGCAGGTCAAACTCCTACGAGCAGTACTTC. It codes for CASRSNSYEQYF.

This clonotype has only a few counts. This chain joins TRBV10-1 and TRBJ2-2, with no clear D. V shed 7 bases and J shed 0 bases, with 6 bases lying between them. Germline lookup yields CDR1 WNHNN and CDR2 SYGVQD (reference sequence). CDR3 size: 13 residues. The CDR3 sequence is CASTDTNTGELFF. As DNA, the CDR3 is TGCGCCAGCACCGATACGAACACCGGGGAGCTGTTTTTT.

J is TRBJ2-3 and V is TRBV28; 7 positions match TRBD2. CDR1 and CDR2 (germline): MDHEN, SYDVKM. The CDR3 has 15 amino acids. Germline trimming cut 7 bases from V and 0 bases from J; bases unmatched to any gene: 7. CDR3 coding DNA: TGTGCCAGCACTAATAGCGGGTCCAGCACAGATACGCAGTATTTT. This codes for CASTNSGSSTDTQYF.

This clonotype was seen many times. The V gene is TRBV12-3 or TRBV12-4, the J gene TRBJ1-2; D is uncertain. The CDR3 loop spans 12 amino acids. Between the trimmed V and J ends, which lost 5 bases and 4 bases, there was a span of 8 bases. This chain's CDR3 is CASSQDFYGYTF. The CDR3 region has the DNA TGTGCCAGCAGTCAAGACTTCTATGGCTACACCTTC.

This clonotype appeared a few times. The V and J genes are TRBV28 and TRBJ1-4, with D unresolved. V was pared by 5 bases and J by 6 bases, with 13 bases between. Germline CDR1 MDHEN, CDR2 SYDVKM. CDR3 length equals 14 residues. CDR3 sequence (DNA): TGTGCCAGCAGTCTCCCGGGAAGGCATGAAAAACTGTTTTTT. Translated: CASSLPGRHEKLFF. The full variable domain, its missing parts supplied by reference TRBV28 and TRBJ1-4, is DVKVTQSSRYLVKRTGEKVFLECVQDMDHENMFWYRQDPGLGLRLIYFSYDVKMKEKGDIPEGYSVSREKKERFSLILESASTNQTSMYLCASSLPGRHEKLFFGSGTQLSVL.

The CDR3 nucleotides read TGCAGCGTGAAAACTCAGGGGACAACTAATGAAAAACTGTTTTTT. Its translation is CSVKTQGTTNEKLFF. This chain links TRBV29-1 with TRBJ1-4; tentatively, D is TRBD1 (6 bases). Germline V CDR1 and CDR2: SQVTM, ANQGSEA. The CDR3 length is 15 residues. V dropped 6 bases and J dropped 0 bases, with 14 bases sitting between them.